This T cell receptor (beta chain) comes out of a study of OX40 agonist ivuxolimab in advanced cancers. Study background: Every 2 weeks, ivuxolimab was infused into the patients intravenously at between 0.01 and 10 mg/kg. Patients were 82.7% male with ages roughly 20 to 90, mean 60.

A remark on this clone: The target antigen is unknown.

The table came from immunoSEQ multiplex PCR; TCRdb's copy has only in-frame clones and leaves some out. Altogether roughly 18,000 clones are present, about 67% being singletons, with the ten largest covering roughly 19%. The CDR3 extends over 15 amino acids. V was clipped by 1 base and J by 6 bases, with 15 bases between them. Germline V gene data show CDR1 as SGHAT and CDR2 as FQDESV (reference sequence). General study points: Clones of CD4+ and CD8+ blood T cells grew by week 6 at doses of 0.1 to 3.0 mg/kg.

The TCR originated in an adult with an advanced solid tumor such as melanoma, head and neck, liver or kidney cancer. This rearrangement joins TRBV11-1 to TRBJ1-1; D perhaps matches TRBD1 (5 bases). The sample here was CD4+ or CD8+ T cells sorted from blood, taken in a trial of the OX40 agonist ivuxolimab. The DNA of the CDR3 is TGTGCCAGCAGCTTAGAGATCGGGACGGGGCCTGAAGCTTTCTTT. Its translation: CASSLEIGTGPEAFF.